Each of the 22 T cell receptor beta chains below was sequenced from the same sample in a study of yellow fever vaccine responses in identical twins (dated by TCRdb to 2016 to 2019). Libraries were prepared through RT-PCR. Sequenced using an Illumina HiSeq 2500. The public reads were run again by TCRdb, first through fastp at Q25 and then through MiXCR, and only productive beta chains were kept. All rows with the same CDR3 protein become a single entry with the most common DNA and genes. The sample table shows over a thousand distinct CDR3 sequences, and about 82% are seen once. Jointly, the top ten make up around 25% of the sample. The sample here was T cells from blood (PBMCs), unsorted or a sorted subset (not recorded which), taken before or after yellow fever vaccination (not recorded which). Source of these receptors: a female donor who received the yellow fever vaccine.

The chain is built from TRBV10-3 and TRBJ1-1, with 7 bases that match TRBD1. Looked up from germline, CDR1 is ENHRY and CDR2 is SYGVKD. The CDR3 contains 15 residues. V shed 2 bases, J shed 1 base, and the junction held 4 bases outside the gene matches. CDR3 region: CAISERGQTNTEAFF. The CDR3 nucleotides are TGTGCCATCAGTGAGCGGGGACAGACGAACACTGAAGCTTTCTTT.

The V gene is TRBV20-1, the J gene TRBJ2-7; 7 bases align to TRBD2. The germline V gene has CDR1 DFQATT and CDR2 SNEGSKA (reference sequence). The CDR3 extends over 13 amino acids. The ends lost 6 bases at V and 2 bases at J; junction bases unmatched: 7. The CDR3 bases are TGCAGTGCCCGGGGGGACCCGACCTACGAGCAGTACTTC. Encoded protein: CSARGDPTYEQYF.

This rearrangement joins TRBV10-3 to TRBJ1-2; weak D call: TRBD1 (5 bases). Per the germline V gene, CDR1 is ENHRY and CDR2 is SYGVKD. Trimming took 7 bases from V and 4 from J, leaving 19 bases between them. The CDR3 is 15 residues long. CDR3 sequence: CAIKSLDRDSYGYTF. The CDR3, as DNA: TGTGCCATCAAATCACTCGACAGAGACTCCTATGGCTACACCTTC.

The CDR3 DNA is TGCGCCAGCAGCCAAGAGGGCAGGACTTGGGGGCCCCAGCATTTT. Translated, it gives CASSQEGRTWGPQHF. J is TRBJ1-5 and V is TRBV4-1; D gene uncertain. In germline, CDR1 is MGHRA, CDR2 YSYEKL. The CDR3 length is 15 residues. Trimming removed 0 bases from V and 9 bases from J, with 15 bases in between.

The CDR3 here is CASSQLGDPYEQYF. The DNA for the CDR3 is TGCGCCAGCAGCCAATTAGGGGACCCCTACGAGCAGTACTTC. This chain joins TRBV4-1 and TRBJ2-7, with D tentatively TRBD1 or TRBD2 (5 bases each). The CDR3 has 14 residues. Trimming took off 2 bases at V and 2 bases at J, with 10 bases between the two ends. CDR1 and CDR2 (germline): MGHRA, YSYEKL.

The chain has TRBV20-1 and TRBJ1-1; D gene ambiguous. The CDR3 sequence is 13 residues long. V shed 6 bases and J shed 1 base, with 12 bases lying between them. CDR1 is DFQATT, CDR2 SNEGSKA, per germline (reference sequence). CDR3 protein: CSAPTGKNTEAFF. The CDR3 DNA reads TGCAGTGCCCCGACGGGGAAGAACACTGAAGCTTTCTTT.

The genes are TRBV27 and TRBJ2-2, with 7 bases fitting TRBD1. The ends lost 6 bases at V and 3 bases at J; junction bases unmatched: 1. This CDR3 region has 13 residues. In germline, CDR1 is MNHEY, CDR2 SMNVEV (reference sequence). The CDR3 DNA sequence: TGTGCCAGCAGAACAGGGGACACCGGGGAGCTGTTTTTT. Translated, it gives CASRTGDTGELFF.

The chain has TRBV7-2 and TRBJ2-7, with 11 bases that match TRBD1. CDR1 and CDR2 from the germline V gene are SGHTA and FQGNSA. The V segment lost 0 bases and the J segment 6 bases; nucleotides outside the gene matches: 4. CDR3 size: 15 residues. The CDR3 is CASSLAGTGGIEQYF. The DNA for the CDR3 is TGTGCCAGCAGCTTAGCGGGGACAGGGGGTATCGAGCAGTACTTC.

The chain is built from TRBV5-1 and TRBJ2-1; TRBD2 agrees at 7 bases. V lost 0 bases and J lost 5; bases outside the gene matches: 5. Germline V gives CDR1 SGHRS, CDR2 YFSETQ. The CDR3 covers 15 residues. The CDR3 spells CASSLVLAVNNEQFF. In nucleotides, the CDR3 is TGCGCCAGCAGCTTGGTCCTAGCGGTTAACAATGAGCAGTTCTTC.

The chain is built from TRBV6-1 and TRBJ1-2; TRBD1 matches 10 bases. With V trimmed by 1 base and J by 4 bases, 9 bases remained unmatched. CDR1 MNHNS and CDR2 SASEGT come from the germline V gene. The CDR3 length is 17 residues. As DNA, the CDR3 is TGTGCCAGCAGTGAAGGCCAAGGGGACAGGGGTGTCTATGGCTACACCTTC. The encoded protein is CASSEGQGDRGVYGYTF.

This chain uses TRBV12-3 or TRBV12-4 with TRBJ1-5; 10 bases are shared with TRBD1. This CDR3 has 14 amino acids. J gave up 11 bases and V 6 bases, and 10 bases lay outside the gene matches. The CDR3: CASRGQGPSGAQHF. The CDR3 DNA reads as TGTGCCAGCAGGGGACAGGGGCCTTCGGGGGCCCAGCATTTT.

The chain uses TRBV13 and TRBJ1-1; the D gene is possibly TRBD1 (5 bases). The germline CDR1 and CDR2 sequences are PRHDT and FYEKMQ (reference sequence). The CDR3 sequence is 14 residues long. V dropped 5 bases and J dropped 10 bases, with 20 bases sitting between them. The chain's CDR3 is CASSLFRDFRAAFF. The DNA for the CDR3 is TGTGCCAGCAGCCTATTCAGGGACTTCCGAGCAGCTTTCTTT.

The genes are TRBV4-2 and TRBJ1-1; D is unclear. From germline, CDR1 is LGHNA and CDR2 YNFKEQ. V lost 5 bases to trimming and J lost 8 bases, with 12 bases between them. CDR3 length: 12 residues. The CDR3 loop is CASSSGLGEAFF. In DNA form, the CDR3 reads TGTGCCAGCAGCTCAGGTCTTGGGGAAGCTTTCTTT.

The chain recombines TRBV15 with TRBJ2-1; D gene ambiguous. V was cut by 3 bases and J by 8 bases, with 14 bases left in between. From germline, CDR1 is LNHNV and CDR2 YYDKDF (reference sequence). This CDR3 has 14 residues. The CDR3 DNA follows: TGTGCCACCAGCAGGAGTAGCCCTCTCGATGAGCAGTTCTTC. It codes for CATSRSSPLDEQFF.

This chain uses TRBV10-3 with TRBJ1-2, with no clear D. Germline CDR1 ENHRY, CDR2 SYGVKD. The CDR3 spans 12 residues. Between the trimmed V and J ends, which lost 6 bases and 6 bases, there was a span of 11 bases. CDR3 bases: TGTGCCATCAGCATCAAGGGAGATGGCTACACCTTC. This sequence encodes CAISIKGDGYTF.

The chain carries TRBV20-1 and TRBJ2-1, with 9 bases lining up with TRBD2. Germline CDR1 is DFQATT and CDR2 is SNEGSKA (reference sequence). This CDR3 contains 12 residues. V lost 8 bases to trimming and J lost 10 bases; unmatched junction nucleotides: 9. DNA of the CDR3: TGCAGTCCCAACCTAAGCGGGAGGGAGCAGTTCTTC. Protein sequence: CSPNLSGREQFF.

The chain joins TRBV15 to TRBJ1-4, with 11 bases that match TRBD1. Germline V gene data show CDR1 as LNHNV and CDR2 as YYDKDF (reference sequence). This CDR3 has 16 residues. The J segment lost 6 bases and the V segment lost 3 bases, leaving 6 bases of the junction unmatched. The CDR3 nucleotides are TGTGCCACCAGCAGGACGTGGGGACAGGGGGATGAAAAACTGTTTTTT. Translating gives CATSRTWGQGDEKLFF.

The chain is built from TRBV10-1 and TRBJ2-3, with D uncertain. This CDR3 has 13 residues. V was cut by 3 bases and J by 5 bases, with 9 bases left in between. CDR1 is WNHNN and CDR2 is SYGVQD in the germline V gene (reference sequence). The CDR3 region is CASSESRGDTQYF. DNA for the CDR3: TGCGCCAGCAGTGAAAGCCGAGGAGATACGCAGTATTTT.

This clonotype was observed a few times. The chain employs TRBV30 and TRBJ1-2; D call uncertain. The CDR3 covers 14 residues. Germline CDR1 GTSNPN, CDR2 SVGIG (reference sequence). The germline V and J ends were trimmed by 1 base and 7 bases, with 16 bases remaining between them. The DNA of the CDR3 is TGTGCCTGGAGTGCCCAACGGAGACGGGGTGGCTACACCTTC. It encodes CAWSAQRRRGGYTF.

V usage is TRBV11-1 and J usage is TRBJ2-1, with no clear D. The V end was cut by 6 bases, the J end by 0 bases, with 12 bases between. The CDR3 extends over 15 amino acids. Looked up from germline, CDR1 is SGHAT and CDR2 is FQDESV (reference sequence). The chain's CDR3 is CASRKDASSYNEQFF. The CDR3 coding sequence is TGTGCCAGCAGGAAGGACGCGAGCTCCTACAATGAGCAGTTCTTC.

A few counts support this clonotype. The chain links TRBV27 to TRBJ1-5; TRBD1 aligns across 8 bases. The CDR3 sequence is 14 residues long. Per germline, CDR1 MNHEY and CDR2 SMNVEV (reference sequence). V lost 6 bases to trimming and J lost 4 bases; unmatched junction nucleotides: 5. The chain's CDR3 is CASSQQGGNQPQHF. DNA for the CDR3: TGTGCCAGCAGCCAACAGGGGGGGAATCAGCCCCAGCATTTT.

The chain employs TRBV6-6 and TRBJ2-4; D remains unclear. This CDR3 region has 13 residues. V was trimmed by 7 bases and J by 7 bases, leaving 14 bases between them. Germline V CDR1 and CDR2: MNHNY, SVGAGI (reference sequence). CDR3 sequence: CASIHPLSNIQYF. CDR3 nucleotide sequence: TGTGCCAGCATCCACCCCCTCAGTAACATTCAGTACTTC.